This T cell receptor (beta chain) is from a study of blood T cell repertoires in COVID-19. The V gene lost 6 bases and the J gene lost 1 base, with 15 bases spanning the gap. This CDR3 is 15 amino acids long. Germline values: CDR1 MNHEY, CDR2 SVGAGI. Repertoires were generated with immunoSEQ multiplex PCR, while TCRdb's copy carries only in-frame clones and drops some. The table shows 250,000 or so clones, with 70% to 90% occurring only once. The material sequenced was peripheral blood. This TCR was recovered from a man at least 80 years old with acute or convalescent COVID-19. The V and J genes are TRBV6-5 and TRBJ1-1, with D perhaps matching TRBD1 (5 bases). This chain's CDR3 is CASRAMGGSNTEAFF. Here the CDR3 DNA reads TGTGCCAGCAGGGCCATGGGGGGGTCGAACACTGAAGCTTTCTTT.